This entry features one T cell receptor (beta chain) sequence. The sample originates from a study of blood T cell repertoires in COVID-19. On the study more broadly: The origin of the acute and convalescent COVID-19 samples was the United States, Italy and Spain.

In the original processing: The authors estimated nucleated cell counts from reference gene primer amplification. TCRdb's copy holds only in-frame clones and misses some; the assay was immunoSEQ multiplex PCR. Clone size and V and J calls were adopted from that table, with D and trimming inferred from the DNA. The sample gives roughly 480,000 clones, roughly 89% of which show up once; roughly 0.92% is in the top ten. Germline V gene data show CDR1 as MNHEY and CDR2 as SVGAGI. The CDR3 loop spans 15 amino acids. V lost 6 bases and J lost 6; bases outside the gene matches: 10. This sequence originates from a man aged 18 to 30 with COVID-19, enrolled during active disease. The chain joins TRBV6-5 to TRBJ1-1; 10 nucleotides match TRBD1. Sequencing was performed on peripheral blood. CDR3: CASRTRDRGFAEAFF. DNA for the CDR3: TGTGCCAGCAGGACCCGGGACAGGGGTTTTGCTGAAGCTTTCTTT.